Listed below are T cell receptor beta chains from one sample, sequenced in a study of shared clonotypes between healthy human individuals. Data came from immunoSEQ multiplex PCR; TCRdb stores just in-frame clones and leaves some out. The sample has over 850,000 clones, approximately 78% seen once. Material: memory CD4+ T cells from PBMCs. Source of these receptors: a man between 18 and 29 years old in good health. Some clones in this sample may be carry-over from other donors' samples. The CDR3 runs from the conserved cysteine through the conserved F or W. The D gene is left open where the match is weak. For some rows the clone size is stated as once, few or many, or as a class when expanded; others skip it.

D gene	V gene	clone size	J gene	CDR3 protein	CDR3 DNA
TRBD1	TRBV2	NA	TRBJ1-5	CASNGQGTASNQPQHF	TGTGCCAGCAACGGTCAAGGGACAGCCAGCAATCAGCCCCAGCATTTT
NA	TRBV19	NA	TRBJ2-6	CASTALFAAGANVLTF	TGTGCCAGTACCGCCCTTTTTGCCGCCGGGGCCAACGTCCTGACTTTC
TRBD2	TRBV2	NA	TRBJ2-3	CASSEGSFKERGYTDTQYF	TGTGCCAGCAGTGAAGGATCGTTCAAGGAGCGGGGGTACACAGATACGCAGTATTTT
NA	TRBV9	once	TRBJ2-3	CASSSGQLRSTDTQYF	TGTGCCAGCAGCAGCGGACAGCTAAGAAGCACAGATACGCAGTATTTT
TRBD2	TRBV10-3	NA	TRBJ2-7	CAIRGTSGTYEQYF	TGTGCCATCAGGGGGACTAGCGGCACCTACGAGCAGTACTTC
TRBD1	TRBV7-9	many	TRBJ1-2	CASSAPGQGAISLTF	TGTGCCAGCAGCGCCCCGGGACAGGGGGCGATATCGTTGACCTTC
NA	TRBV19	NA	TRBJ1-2	CASSIIRGLNYGYTF	TGTGCCAGTAGTATCATTCGGGGGCTGAACTATGGCTACACCTTC
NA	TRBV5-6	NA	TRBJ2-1	CASSLYGTSPRDEQFF	TGTGCCAGCAGCTTGTACGGGACATCACCTCGCGATGAGCAGTTCTTC
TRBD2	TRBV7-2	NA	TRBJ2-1	CASSPRTSGVDEQFF	TGTGCCAGCAGCCCACGGACTAGCGGGGTCGATGAGCAGTTCTTC
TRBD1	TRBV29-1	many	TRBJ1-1	CSVANRDSFLEAFF	TGCAGCGTAGCAAACCGGGACAGCTTTTTAGAAGCTTTCTTT
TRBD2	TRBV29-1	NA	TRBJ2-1	CSVETSGTYNEQFF	TGCAGCGTTGAGACTAGCGGGACATACAATGAGCAGTTCTTC
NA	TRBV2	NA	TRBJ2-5	CASSRPVPETQYF	TGTGCCAGCAGTCGACCGGTGCCGGAGACCCAGTACTTC
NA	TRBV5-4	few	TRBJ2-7	CASSSMPGPVEQYF	TGTGCCAGCAGCTCGATGCCGGGACCCGTCGAGCAGTACTTC
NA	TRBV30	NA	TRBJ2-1	CAWSPQGNEQFF	TGTGCCTGGAGTCCCCAGGGGAATGAGCAGTTCTTC
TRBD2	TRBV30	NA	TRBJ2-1	CAWSVQLAGAEQFF	TGTGCCTGGAGTGTACAACTAGCGGGAGCTGAGCAGTTCTTC
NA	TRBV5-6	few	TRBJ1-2	CASSLGQGLGNYGYTF	TGTGCCAGCAGCTTGGGCCAGGGTTTGGGTAACTATGGCTACACCTTC
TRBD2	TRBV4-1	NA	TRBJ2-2	CASSLGGIGDGTGELFF	TGCGCCAGCAGCCTCGGGGGGATCGGGGATGGGACCGGGGAGCTGTTTTTT
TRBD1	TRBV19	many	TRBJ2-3	CASQRTGQIADTQYF	TGTGCCAGTCAGAGGACAGGGCAGATCGCAGATACGCAGTATTTT
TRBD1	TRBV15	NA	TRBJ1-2	CATSRDGTGGANYGYTF	TGTGCCACCAGCAGAGATGGGACAGGGGGCGCTAACTATGGCTACACCTTC
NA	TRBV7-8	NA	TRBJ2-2	CASSLVILLRGTGELFF	TGTGCCAGCAGCTTAGTCATCCTCCTTAGGGGAACCGGGGAGCTGTTTTTT
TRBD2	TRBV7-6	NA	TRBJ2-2	CASSLVAGSYTGELFF	TGTGCCAGCAGCTTAGTAGCGGGAAGTTACACCGGGGAGCTGTTTTTT
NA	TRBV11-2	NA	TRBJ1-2	CASSLIAGLGYTF	TGTGCCAGCAGCTTAATTGCGGGGTTAGGCTACACCTTC
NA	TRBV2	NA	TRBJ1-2	CASSGGENYGYTF	TGTGCCAGCAGTGGGGGCGAGAACTATGGCTACACCTTC
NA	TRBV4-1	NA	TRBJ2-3	CASSQEVLTVTQYF	TGCGCCAGCAGCCAAGAAGTGTTAACAGTGACGCAGTATTTT
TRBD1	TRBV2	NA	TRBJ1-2	CASSTLGQGRDYTF	TGTGCCAGCAGCACTTTAGGACAGGGTAGGGACTACACCTTC
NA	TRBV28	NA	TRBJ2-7	CASSSVRVGTYEQYF	TGTGCCAGCAGTTCGGTCCGGGTGGGAACCTACGAGCAGTACTTC
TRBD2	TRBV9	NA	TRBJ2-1	CASSLTGTSGTTTHFF	TGTGCCAGCAGCTTAACCGGGACTAGCGGGACTACGACGCATTTCTTC
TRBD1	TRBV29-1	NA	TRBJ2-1	CSVGDRAYNEQFF	TGCAGCGTTGGAGACAGGGCCTACAATGAGCAGTTCTTC
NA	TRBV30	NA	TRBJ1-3	CAWSLRGAGNTIYF	TGTGCCTGGAGCCTTAGAGGAGCCGGAAACACCATATATTTT
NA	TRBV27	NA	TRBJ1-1	CASSFGFRVNTEAFF	TGTGCCAGCAGTTTCGGGTTCCGCGTGAACACTGAAGCTTTCTTT
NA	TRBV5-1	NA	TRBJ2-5	CASSLVGGTQETQYF	TGCGCCAGCAGCTTGGTCGGGGGGACACAAGAGACCCAGTACTTC
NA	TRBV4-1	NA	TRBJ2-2	CASTSRGSTGELFF	TGCGCCAGCACCTCCCGAGGGAGCACCGGGGAGCTGTTTTTT
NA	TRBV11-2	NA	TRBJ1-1	CASSLGPLTEAFF	TGTGCCAGCAGCTTAGGGCCTCTCACTGAAGCTTTCTTT
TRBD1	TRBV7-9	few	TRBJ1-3	CASSLVYRGRKEDTIYF	TGTGCCAGCAGCTTAGTTTACAGGGGGCGAAAAGAAGACACCATATATTTT
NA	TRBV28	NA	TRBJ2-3	CASSFQPTGTDTQYF	TGTGCCAGCAGTTTTCAGCCAACAGGGACAGATACGCAGTATTTT
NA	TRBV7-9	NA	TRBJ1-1	CASSLAAGRGTEAFF	TGTGCCAGCAGCTTAGCCGCGGGGAGGGGCACTGAAGCTTTCTTT
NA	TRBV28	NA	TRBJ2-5	CASSLMGPHFGETQYF	TGTGCCAGCTCCCTAATGGGCCCCCATTTCGGAGAGACCCAGTACTTC
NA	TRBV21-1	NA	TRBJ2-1	CASSPHEVTEQFF	TGTGCCAGCAGCCCCCATGAGGTAACTGAGCAGTTCTTC
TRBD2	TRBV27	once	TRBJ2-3	CASSPTSGRTGTDTQYF	TGTGCCAGCAGTCCAACTAGCGGGAGGACTGGCACGGATACGCAGTATTTT
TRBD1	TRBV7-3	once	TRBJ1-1	CASSSGTGTEAFF	TGTGCCAGCAGCTCCGGGACAGGCACTGAAGCTTTCTTT
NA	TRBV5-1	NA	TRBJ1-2	CASSRDGSYGYTF	TGCGCCAGCAGCCGCGACGGATCCTATGGCTACACCTTC
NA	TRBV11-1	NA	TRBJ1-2	CASSSSRRQDRNYGYTF	TGTGCCAGCAGCTCAAGCCGGCGACAGGATCGTAACTATGGCTACACCTTC
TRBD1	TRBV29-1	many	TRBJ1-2	CSVGGSGQGSYGYTF	TGCAGCGTGGGGGGATCGGGACAGGGATCCTATGGCTACACCTTC
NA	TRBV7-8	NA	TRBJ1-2	CASGGFYGYTF	TGTGCCAGCGGAGGGTTCTATGGCTACACCTTC
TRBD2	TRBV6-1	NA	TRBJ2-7	CASSEVQGQRDFTYEQYF	TGTGCCAGCAGTGAGGTCCAGGGCCAGCGGGATTTCACCTACGAGCAGTACTTC
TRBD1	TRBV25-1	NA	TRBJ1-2	CASSGPDRGKGYTF	TGTGCCAGCAGCGGACCGGACAGGGGAAAAGGCTACACCTTC
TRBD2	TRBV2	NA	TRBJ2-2	CASSEQRGLDGGELFF	TGTGCCAGCAGTGAACAGCGGGGGCTGGACGGCGGGGAGCTGTTTTTT
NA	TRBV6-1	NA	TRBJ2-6	CASSEPVLAPGANVLTF	TGTGCCAGCAGTGAACCAGTTTTGGCCCCTGGGGCCAACGTCCTGACTTTC
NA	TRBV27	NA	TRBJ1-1	CASSLILNTEAFF	TGTGCCAGCAGTTTAATCTTGAACACTGAAGCTTTCTTT
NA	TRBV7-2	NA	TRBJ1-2	CASSAFKRGLGASYGYTF	TGTGCCAGCAGCGCCTTTAAAAGGGGGTTGGGGGCGAGTTATGGCTACACCTTC
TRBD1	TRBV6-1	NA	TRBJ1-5	CATTGGTYAQPQHF	TGTGCCACCACAGGGGGCACTTACGCTCAGCCCCAGCATTTT
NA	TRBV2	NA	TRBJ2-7	CASSVYGSEQYF	TGTGCCAGCAGTGTTTACGGCAGCGAGCAGTACTTC
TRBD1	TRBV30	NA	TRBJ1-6	CAWRARQGRNSPLHF	TGTGCCTGGAGGGCTCGACAGGGGAGAAATTCACCCCTCCACTTT
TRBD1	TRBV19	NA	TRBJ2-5	CASSIAGQGEETQYF	TGTGCCAGTAGTATAGCCGGACAGGGCGAAGAGACCCAGTACTTC
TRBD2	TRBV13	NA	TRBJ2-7	CASSPPGTTRSYEQYF	TGTGCCAGCAGCCCCCCCGGGACTACCCGCTCCTACGAGCAGTACTTC
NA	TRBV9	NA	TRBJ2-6	CASSATRGHTNSGANVLTF	TGTGCCAGCAGCGCAACCAGGGGTCACACTAACTCTGGGGCCAACGTCCTGACTTTC
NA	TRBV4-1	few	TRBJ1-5	CASSQDPFSQSNQPQHF	TGCGCCAGCAGCCAAGATCCCTTTAGTCAGAGCAATCAGCCCCAGCATTTT
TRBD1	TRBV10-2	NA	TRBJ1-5	CATSDREFNQPQHF	TGCGCCACTTCCGACAGGGAGTTTAATCAGCCCCAGCATTTT
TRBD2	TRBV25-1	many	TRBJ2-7	CASSELAGVRQYF	TGTGCCAGCAGTGAACTAGCGGGAGTAAGGCAGTACTTC